The subject of this entry is one TCR beta chain. Its specificity is unknown. These data are taken from a study of T cell responses to AZD1222 COVID-19 vaccine. Points from the study as a whole: Unmutated variant regions reportedly attract nearly half of all spike-specific TCRs.

This CDR3 has 17 residues. J was trimmed by 10 bases and V by 1 base; bases with no gene match: 10. The germline V gene encodes CDR1 LGHDT and CDR2 YNNKEL (reference sequence). Method: immunoSEQ multiplex PCR; TCRdb's copy keeps in-frame clones and lacks some. The profile shows around 270,000 clones, about 94% of them singletons. The sequence was obtained from an adult who received the AZD1222 COVID-19 vaccine. This material consisted of peripheral blood, taken 28 days after the second AZD1222 dose. The chain combines TRBV3-1 (or the pseudogene TRBV3-2) with TRBJ2-1; TRBD2 aligns across 13 bases. The CDR3 loop is CASSQGRTSGRAGEQFF. CDR3 DNA sequence: TGTGCCAGCAGCCAAGGTCGAACTAGCGGGAGGGCCGGGGAGCAGTTCTTC.